Here is one T cell receptor (beta chain) with its context. The data derive from a study of cytomegalovirus exposure and HLA in healthy donors. The V and J ends lost 4 bases and 7 bases respectively, with 18 bases between them. The germline CDR1 and CDR2 sequences are SGHNT and YYREEE (reference sequence). This CDR3 has 15 residues. The PCR ran on 60 Vbeta and 13 Jbeta primers. The data were produced by immunoSEQ multiplex PCR, yet TCRdb's version contains in-frame clones alone and is incomplete. The sample yields 100,000 to 150,000 clones, about 80% seen once. What was sequenced was PBMCs. The rearrangement joins TRBV5-4 to TRBJ2-1; perhaps TRBD2 as D (6 bases). The receptor's source is a boy aged 2-15 years in good health and CMV-seronegative. The CDR3 here is CASSPGGGRKNEQFF. For the CDR3, the DNA is TGTGCCAGCAGCCCGGGTGGGGGGAGGAAGAATGAGCAGTTCTTC.